Listed here are 20 T cell receptor beta chains from one sample, sequenced in a study of post-analysis software for immune sequencing data. Study-level points and caveats: About five TRBV segments were more frequent in patients than controls; TRBV5-6, TRBV5-1 and TRBV20-1 belonged to this group.

The authors incorporated unique molecular identifiers into the TCR beta cDNA libraries. TCRdb fed the PCR reads into MiXCR, producing one record per CDR3 protein. This sample yields roughly 580,000 distinct CDR3 sequences, of which about 40% are seen a single time; about 1.8% belongs to the top ten. No antigens are known for them. Sequenced input: blood. The source is a girl aged 5-17 years with multiple sclerosis.

The chain is built from TRBV12-3 or TRBV12-4 and TRBJ2-7, with D hard to call. V was clipped by 5 bases and J by 2 bases, with 13 bases between them. The CDR3 is 14 amino acids. In DNA, the CDR3 is TGTGCCAGCAGTGTCGACGGCCTTCCCTACGAGCAGTACTTC. Encoded protein: CASSVDGLPYEQYF.

V is TRBV12-3 or TRBV12-4 and J is TRBJ2-4; D not certain. The J call may be faulty, since TRBJ2-7 better matches the DNA end. This CDR3 is 13 amino acids long. The chain's CDR3 is CASRTRTDYEQYF. In DNA form, the CDR3 reads TGTGCCAGCAGGACCAGAACGGACTACGAGCAGTACTTC.

The chain has TRBV7-3 and TRBJ1-2; D unresolved. CDR1 is SGHTA, CDR2 FQGTGA, per germline. V lost 5 bases, J lost 2 bases, and 15 bases lay in between. CDR3 length equals 15 residues. The CDR3 DNA follows: TGTGCCAGCAGCCCCCAGGCGGGGTGGAACTATGGCTACACCTTC. Its translation: CASSPQAGWNYGYTF.

In its sample, this clonotype was seen a few times. This rearrangement joins TRBV29-1 to TRBJ2-5; D unresolved. Trimming pared 0 bases from V and 8 bases from J, leaving 10 bases between. There are 12 residues in the CDR3. Germline V gene lookup returns CDR1 SQVTM and CDR2 ANQGSEA. The CDR3 reads CSVEESRVTQYF. In DNA form, the CDR3 reads TGCAGCGTTGAAGAAAGTAGAGTAACCCAGTACTTC.

V and J are TRBV20-1 and TRBJ1-4, with a weak D call TRBD1 (6 bases). CDR1 and CDR2 from the germline V gene are DFQATT and SNEGSKA (reference sequence). The length of the CDR3 is 13 residues. V lost 3 bases and J 4 bases, leaving 9 bases between the germline ends. The CDR3 coding sequence is TGCAGTGCTAGCCGGACAGTTAATGAAAAACTGTTTTTT. This codes for CSASRTVNEKLFF.

This chain links TRBV10-3 with TRBJ1-1, with a possible D match to TRBD1 (5 bases). Germline V gives CDR1 ENHRY, CDR2 SYGVKD. V lost 6 bases and J lost 6, with 11 bases in between. The CDR3 spans 12 residues. The CDR3 sequence is CAISPGDPEAFF. The CDR3, as DNA: TGTGCCATCAGCCCGGGGGACCCTGAAGCTTTCTTT.

The CDR3 is CASAGPIVDTQYF. For the CDR3, the DNA is TGTGCCAGCGCTGGGCCTATCGTGGATACGCAGTATTTT. This chain joins TRBV12-3 or TRBV12-4 and TRBJ2-3; D gene unclear. V was shortened by 8 bases and J by 6 bases, with 15 bases between the two germline ends. The CDR3 runs 13 residues.

This chain joins TRBV20-1 and TRBJ2-5; 13 nucleotides line up with TRBD2. CDR3 length: 15 residues. Germline V gene sequence: CDR1 DFQATT, CDR2 SNEGSKA (reference sequence). V lost 5 bases to trimming and J lost 3 bases; unmatched junction nucleotides: 6. CDR3 residues: CSAATSGRGEETQYF. CDR3 sequence (DNA): TGCAGTGCTGCCACTAGCGGGAGGGGTGAAGAGACCCAGTACTTC.

This chain links TRBV5-1 with TRBJ2-1; 7 bases are a match to TRBD2. This CDR3 spans 12 amino acids. The V gene's germline CDR1 is SGHRS and CDR2 YFSETQ. The trim removed 3 bases at V and 9 bases at J, leaving 3 bases unmatched. Here the CDR3 reads CASSSLAGEQFF. The CDR3 DNA follows: TGCGCCAGCAGCTCTTTAGCGGGTGAGCAGTTCTTC.

This clonotype was observed a few times. The chain has TRBV4-2 and TRBJ2-5; 9 bases agree with TRBD2. With 1 base clipped from V and 1 base from J, the junction kept 10 bases outside the gene matches. The CDR3 totals 18 residues. CDR1 is LGHNA, CDR2 YNFKEQ, per germline. The CDR3, as DNA: TGTGCCAGCAGCCAAGTCTTTAGGAGCGGGGGGCCCCAAGAGACCCAGTACTTC. Translated, it gives CASSQVFRSGGPQETQYF.

This clonotype was picked up a small number of times. J is TRBJ2-1 and V is TRBV10-2, with 13 positions matching TRBD2. Germline V gene lookup returns CDR1 WSHSY and CDR2 SAAADI. J lost 8 bases, V lost 2 bases, and 9 bases had no gene match. The CDR3 covers 17 residues. CDR3 region: CASSEPLGLAGEHEQFF. The CDR3, as DNA: TGCGCCAGCAGTGAGCCACTCGGACTAGCGGGAGAGCATGAGCAGTTCTTC.

This clonotype was seen more than once but under ten times. The chain uses TRBV4-2 and TRBJ1-6; D possibly corresponds to TRBD1 (5 bases). V gave up 0 bases and J gave up 7 bases, with 7 bases separating them. The CDR3 totals 14 residues. Per germline, CDR1 LGHNA and CDR2 YNFKEQ. The DNA of the CDR3 is TGTGCCAGCAGCCAAGAAAACAGGAATTCACCCCTCCACTTT. This codes for CASSQENRNSPLHF.

About this clonotype itself: A read error is possible here, since a much larger clone lies one base away. This chain links TRBV7-8 with TRBJ2-5, with 10 bases that match TRBD1. The J call may not be correct, given that the DNA end is closer to TRBJ2-7. The CDR3 loop spans 14 amino acids. The germline CDR1 and CDR2 sequences are SGHVS and FQNEAQ. The chain's CDR3 is CAGRRDRGLYEQYF. Here the CDR3 DNA reads TGTGCCGGCCGCCGTGACAGGGGGCTGTACGAGCAGTACTTC.

This clonotype has just a few counts. The rearrangement uses TRBV6-5 and TRBJ2-7; D remains unclear. CDR3 length equals 15 residues. V lost 6 bases and J lost 0, with 15 bases in between. CDR1 is MNHEY and CDR2 is SVGAGI in the germline V gene. This CDR3 reads CASRRLVESSYEQYF. As DNA, the CDR3 is TGTGCCAGCAGACGACTGGTCGAGAGCTCCTACGAGCAGTACTTC.

Only one count was recorded for this clonotype. The chain uses TRBV10-1 and TRBJ2-3; D is ambiguous. CDR1 is WNHNN, CDR2 SYGVQD, per germline (reference sequence). This CDR3 is built from 14 residues. V was cut by 2 bases and J by 2 bases, with 8 bases left in between. The CDR3 DNA reads TGCGCCAGCAGTGAGGTAACTCCCACAGATACGCAGTATTTT. It yields the protein CASSEVTPTDTQYF.

The table lists this clonotype with a few counts. The rearrangement joins TRBV5-1 to TRBJ2-3; the match to TRBD2 covers 8 bases. The CDR3 spans 15 residues. V trimming: 5 bases; J trimming: 2 bases; junction bases outside the gene matches: 7. CDR1 and CDR2 (germline): SGHRS, YFSETQ. CDR3 DNA sequence: TGCGCCAGCAGTTATAGCGGGGTCGACACAGATACGCAGTATTTT. As protein: CASSYSGVDTDTQYF.

Concerning this clonotype: Mismatch with germline at one junction end may stem from a read error. This CDR3 reads CASSLLTGDLHGYTF. The DNA for the CDR3 is TGCGCCAGCAGCTTGCTGACAGGTGACCTCCATGGCTACACCTTC. This chain joins TRBV5-5 and TRBJ1-2; TRBD1 is a possible D gene (6 bases). There are 15 residues in the CDR3. Per the germline V gene, CDR1 is SGHKS and CDR2 is YYEKEE (reference sequence).

The CDR3 DNA sequence: TGCGCCAGCAGCCAAGTGAGCGAGGGGGCCAAAAACATTCAGTACTTC. Translating it yields CASSQVSEGAKNIQYF. The chain employs TRBV4-1 and TRBJ2-4; D could derive from TRBD1 or TRBD2 (5 bases each). Trimming removed 1 base from V and 1 base from J, with 11 bases in between. The CDR3 totals 16 residues. CDR1 is MGHRA, CDR2 YSYEKL, per germline.

J is TRBJ2-5 and V is TRBV7-2; D possibly uses TRBD1 or TRBD2 (6 bases each). Germline V CDR1 and CDR2: SGHTA, FQGNSA. The CDR3 is made up of 13 amino acids. V lost 7 bases and J 11 bases, leaving 20 bases between the germline ends. CDR3 region: CASTIGGRGEQYF. CDR3 nucleotides: TGTGCCAGCACCATAGGGGGGCGGGGAGAGCAGTACTTC.

V gene TRBV6-6 combines with J gene TRBJ2-1; 9 bases line up with TRBD2. The CDR3 loop spans 15 amino acids. The trim removed 6 bases at V and 6 bases at J, leaving 9 bases unmatched. Germline assignment: CDR1 MNHNY and CDR2 SVGAGI (reference sequence). This CDR3 is CASRVFSGGFNEQFF. The CDR3 bases are TGTGCCAGCAGGGTTTTTAGCGGGGGATTCAATGAGCAGTTCTTC.